This T cell receptor (beta chain) is drawn from a study of vaccination and CD4 T cells after COVID-19. As for the study in general: Convalescent study patients returned SARS-CoV-2 positive nasal swab PCR results, with roughly nine mild cases and one severe.

Notes on this clonotype: The antigen remains undetermined.

The CDR3 totals 14 residues. Germline CDR1 is SGHTA and CDR2 is FQGTGA. V dropped 3 bases and J dropped 4 bases, with 9 bases sitting between them. Scientists ran DNA taken from cultured CD4+ T cells through the Oncomine TCR Beta short-read assay for sequencing. Investigators obtained genomic DNA by extraction from cultured CD4+ T cells. TCRdb processed the PCR reads anew with MiXCR; each CDR3 protein has one entry. This sample has 15,000 to 20,000 distinct CDR3 sequences; around 58% occur once, and the top ten carry 9.4%. Points from the study as a whole: SARS-CoV-2-reactive clonotypes showed a nonsignificant median rise from about 20 to 38.

Regarding treatment: roughly 11-day PBMC culture with coronavirus spike peptide pools or control peptides (ViraFEST assay). Before Alpha, Beta and Delta appeared in the US, convalescents tested positive (March–December 2020). Sequencing used CD4+ T cells from blood, cultured in vitro. This sequence originates from a human donor who had recovered from COVID-19. This chain links TRBV7-3 with TRBJ2-2; no clear D gene. The CDR3: CASSFLSLTGELFF. The CDR3 nucleotides read TGTGCCAGCAGCTTTCTTTCCCTCACCGGGGAGCTGTTTTTT.